Many counts were recorded for the clone carrying this T cell receptor beta chain. The antigen is undetermined. As for the cDNA, it was generated by 5'RACE with 10-nucleotide random UMIs. Every sequencing run returned over 170 million TCR-beta sequences, which were derived from 15-18 subjects. TCRdb passed the 5' RACE reads through MiXCR, listing each CDR3 protein once. Among over 90,000 distinct CDR3 sequences, 10% to 14% were seen once, and the ten largest hold approximately 3.4%. Specified time point: longitudinal time-point 3. These data are taken from a study of neurological immune-mediated disorders. Whole-study results and caveats: None of the CDR3 amino acid sequences in expanded clones turned up in more than one subject, which points to private repertoires in all groups. HTLV-1-associated myelopathy had the most TCR clonal expansion, while multiple sclerosis had the least, a level that fell below healthy controls.

The origin of this receptor is a female donor with HTLV-1-associated myelopathy (HAM/TSP). The sample consisted of PBMCs.

The chain's CDR3 is CASRLTESYTF. The CDR3 DNA sequence: TGTGCCAGCAGGTTAACAGAGAGCTACACCTTC. The V and J genes are TRBV7-9 and TRBJ1-2; D not resolved. The germline gives CDR1 SEHNR, CDR2 FQNEAQ (reference sequence). The V end lost 6 bases, the J end lost 9 bases, and 11 bases lay between the germline ends. The CDR3 is made up of 11 amino acids.